Sequencing of this T cell receptor beta chain was carried out in a study of T cell responses to AZD1222 COVID-19 vaccine. Study-wide points: As reported, nearly half of all spike-specific TCRs target variant regions that are unmutated. Clonal diversity may have been underestimated in mostly white British donors.

Here immunoSEQ multiplex PCR was the method, and the copy in TCRdb shows in-frame clones only, minus some. The sample has more than 70,000 clones, about nine tenths seen once. V was pared by 2 bases and J by 0 bases, with 16 bases between. CDR3 length: 17 amino acids. Germline CDR1 and CDR2: PRHDT and FYEKMQ (reference sequence). A word on this clone: Its antigen remains unidentified.

The clonotype comes from an adult in good health. This sequence joins TRBV13 and TRBJ1-1; maybe TRBD1 (5 bases). Sequencing was performed on peripheral blood, taken on day 0 of AZD1222 vaccination. CDR3: CASSLPGDDYMNTEAFF. CDR3 nucleotides: TGTGCCAGCAGCTTACCGGGGGATGACTACATGAACACTGAAGCTTTCTTT.